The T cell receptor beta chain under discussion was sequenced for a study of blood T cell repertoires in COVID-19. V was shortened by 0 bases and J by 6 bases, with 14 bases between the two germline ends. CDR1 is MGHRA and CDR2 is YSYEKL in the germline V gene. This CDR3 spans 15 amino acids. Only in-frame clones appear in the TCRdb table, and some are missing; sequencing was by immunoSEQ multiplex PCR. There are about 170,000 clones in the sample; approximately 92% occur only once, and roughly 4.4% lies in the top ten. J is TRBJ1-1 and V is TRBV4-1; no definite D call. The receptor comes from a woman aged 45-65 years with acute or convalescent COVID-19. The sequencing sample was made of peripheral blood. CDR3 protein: CASSQDHFEVPEAFF. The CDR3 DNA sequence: TGCGCCAGCAGCCAAGACCACTTTGAGGTCCCTGAAGCTTTCTTT.